This TCR beta chain comes out of a study of blood T cell repertoires in COVID-19. Study in general: From the United States, Italy and Spain came samples of acute and convalescent COVID-19.

TCRdb's table, derived via immunoSEQ multiplex PCR, lists solely in-frame clones and lacks some. The data hold roughly 250,000 clones, with around 88% observed a single time. Participants were aged about 18 to 90 years, lived in roughly 23 US areas, and enrolled virtually. Participant-reported clinical history was the basis for cohort assignment. This CDR3 contains 15 residues. Germline V gene data show CDR1 as MNHEY and CDR2 as SVGAGI. V was pared by 0 bases and J by 0 bases, with 6 bases between. The sequenced sample consisted of PBMCs or T cells enriched from blood (not recorded which). The sequence derives from a woman between 35 and 50 years old with acute COVID-19. The genes are TRBV6-5 and TRBJ1-3; D gene unclear. This chain's CDR3 is CASSYSTASGNTIYF. In DNA form, the CDR3 reads TGTGCCAGCAGTTACTCTACAGCCTCTGGAAACACCATATATTTT.